This T cell receptor beta chain was captured in a study of PD-1 blockade in mismatch repair-deficient tumors. Looking at the study overall: Patients had approximately 12 mismatch repair-deficient cancer types, all previously treated and progressing.

Some clones are missing from TCRdb's copy, which holds only in-frame ones; the method was immunoSEQ multiplex PCR. Of 100,000 to 150,000 clones listed, about nine tenths are singletons. Per germline, CDR1 MNHEY and CDR2 SVGAGI. V was cut by 4 bases and J by 8 bases, with 8 bases left in between. There are 11 residues in the CDR3. The study's findings and limits: After pembrolizumab, tumor-resident clones rose rapidly, then generally contracted before radiologic responses.

As for this clone: The antigen is unknown.

The sequence came from an adult with mismatch repair-deficient cancer. The chain uses TRBV6-5 and TRBJ1-2; a weak D match, TRBD1 (6 bases). The sample here was peripheral blood, taken approximately 70 weeks after starting pembrolizumab. The CDR3 loop is CASSSGQGYTF. For the CDR3, the DNA is TGTGCCAGCAGTTCCGGACAGGGCTACACCTTC.